This T cell receptor (beta chain) was captured in a study of OX40 agonist ivuxolimab in advanced cancers. Clones were sequenced by immunoSEQ multiplex PCR, and TCRdb holds only the in-frame ones, with some missing. The table includes about 46,000 clones, around 90% detected once. Notes on this clone: Antigen: not known.

Broader study findings: Clonal expansion in partial responders at 0.1-3.0 mg/kg ranked among the lowest. Expanded clones were, on average, more numerous among CD8+ T cells than CD4+.

Sequencing was performed on CD4+ or CD8+ T cells sorted from blood, taken in a trial of the OX40 agonist ivuxolimab. The clonotype originates from an adult with an advanced solid tumor such as melanoma, head and neck, liver or kidney cancer.

DNA for the CDR3: TGCAGCGTACTACCTCCTGGACAGTACTACGAGCAGTACGTC. Protein sequence: CSVLPPGQYYEQYV. This sequence joins TRBV29-1 and TRBJ2-7, with D possibly being TRBD1 (6 bases). The CDR3 has 14 amino acids. The ends were cut back, 6 bases at V and 3 bases at J, with 18 bases in the middle. The germline V gene has CDR1 SQVTM and CDR2 ANQGSEA.